This entry concerns a single TCR beta chain. Its antigen is as yet unknown. Germline V CDR1 and CDR2: SGHTA, FQGNSA. Trimming pared 1 base from V and 5 bases from J, leaving 12 bases between. The CDR3 spans 15 residues. Sequencing used immunoSEQ multiplex PCR; TCRdb keeps in-frame clones, though not all of them. The sample has about 26,000 clones, 75% to 85% seen once. These data originate in a study of neoadjuvant nivolumab and ipilimumab in lung cancer. General study points: Pathologic regression was not significantly tied to TCR clonality. TCR receptors were sequenced in few samples. TCR richness and clonality were higher in tumors than adjacent uninvolved lung. From pretherapy to surgery, tumor richness and clonality rose with dual therapy.

This chain links TRBV7-2 with TRBJ1-5; D is possibly TRBD1 (6 bases). This specimen was tumor tissue, taken after neoadjuvant nivolumab, alone or with ipilimumab, at or shortly before surgery. The clonotype comes from an adult with non-small cell lung cancer. The CDR3 region has the DNA TGTGCCAGCAGCTTAGGCGTGACAGGATATCAGCCCCAGCATTTT. It is translated as CASSLGVTGYQPQHF.